Ten or more counts support the clone carrying this T cell receptor beta chain. Its antigen is unidentified. Researchers amplified the TCR beta CDR3 regions from RNA transcripts. An initial round of RT-PCR targeting the TCR CDR3 relied on the HTBI primer set. TCRdb analysed the multiplex PCR reads with MiXCR anew, one entry per CDR3 protein. The sample holds 300,000 to 450,000 distinct CDR3 sequences, about 14% seen once. The data were taken from a study of T cells in Graves' hyperthyroidism and ophthalmopathy. About the research overall: At the time of initial diagnosis and before any treatment, peripheral blood was collected.

Study-wide results and limits: Onset of ophthalmopathy came a median around 7.1 months after the model predicted it.

The sequence was obtained from a woman under 40 with Graves' ophthalmopathy. Sequenced sample: blood.

This chain's CDR3 is CASSLTHRGGELFF. The CDR3 coding sequence is TGTGCCAGCAGCCTCACCCATAGAGGGGGGGAGCTGTTTTTT. The chain combines TRBV3-1 with TRBJ2-2; tentatively, D is TRBD2 (5 bases). CDR3 length equals 14 residues. Between the trimmed V and J ends, which lost 4 bases and 8 bases, there was a span of 14 bases. Per the germline V gene, CDR1 is LGHDT and CDR2 is YNNKEL (reference sequence).